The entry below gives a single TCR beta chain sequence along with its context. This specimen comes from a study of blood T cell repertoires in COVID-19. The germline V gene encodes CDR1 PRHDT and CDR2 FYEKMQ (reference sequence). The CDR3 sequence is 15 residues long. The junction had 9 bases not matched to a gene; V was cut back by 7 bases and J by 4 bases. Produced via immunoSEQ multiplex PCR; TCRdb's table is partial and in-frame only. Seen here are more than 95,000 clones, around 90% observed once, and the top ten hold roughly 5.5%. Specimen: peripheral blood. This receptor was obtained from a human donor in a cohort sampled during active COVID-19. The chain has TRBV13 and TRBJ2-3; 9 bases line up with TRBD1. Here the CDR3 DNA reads TGTGCCAGCAACGGGGGACAGGGCCGTTCAGATACGCAGTATTTT. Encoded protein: CASNGGQGRSDTQYF.